The clone carrying this TCR beta chain has only a few counts. The antigen is not known. This specimen comes from a study of cytomegalovirus exposure and HLA in healthy donors. V was clipped by 3 bases and J by 5 bases, with 18 bases between them. The CDR3 contains 15 residues. CDR1 and CDR2 (germline): SGHRS, YFSETQ. In the PCR, 60 Vbeta and 13 Jbeta primers were used. This table comes from immunoSEQ multiplex PCR, and its TCRdb copy is limited to in-frame clones, with some not included. Among 160,000 or so clones listed, roughly 80% were seen once. Findings and caveats of the study: HLA-A and HLA-B allele assignments for most subjects were reportedly predicted accurately using TCR beta sequences. The authors judged a highly shared variant cluster likely a sequencing artifact. Later work showed greater clonal expansion in HLA-associated TCR beta chains than in equally common others.

Sequenced input: PBMCs. This sequence joins TRBV5-1 and TRBJ2-7, with D tentatively TRBD2 (6 bases). The source of this sequence is a young man in good health and CMV-seropositive. The CDR3 bases are TGCGCCAGCAGCTCGGGACGGGGGTCGGGGGACGAGCAGTACTTC. Amino acid sequence: CASSSGRGSGDEQYF.